The next 13 T cell receptor beta chains were all read from a single sample in a study of blood T cell repertoires in COVID-19. Clones were read by immunoSEQ multiplex PCR, and TCRdb kept only the in-frame ones, dropping some. The repertoire has some 170,000 clones, 78% of them found once; the top ten carry 17%. Sequenced sample: PBMCs or T cells enriched from blood (not recorded which). Receptor source: a woman between 45 and 65 years old who had recovered from COVID-19.

This rearrangement joins TRBV27 to TRBJ2-1, with a weak D call TRBD2 (5 bases). The CDR3 has 14 residues. V was shortened by 5 bases and J by 3 bases, with 11 bases between the two germline ends. The germline V gene encodes CDR1 MNHEY and CDR2 SMNVEV (reference sequence). The CDR3, as DNA: TGTGCCAGCAGTATCCAGGCGGGCTACAATGAGCAGTTCTTC. Protein sequence: CASSIQAGYNEQFF.

The rearrangement joins TRBV28 to TRBJ2-7, with TRBD1 matching over 9 bases. V lost 6 bases to trimming and J lost 4 bases; unmatched junction nucleotides: 13. Germline V gives CDR1 MDHEN, CDR2 SYDVKM. The CDR3 contains 16 residues. CDR3 DNA sequence: TGTGCCAGCAGCCTCTACGGGACAGGGAGTTTGTACGAGCAGTACTTC. Residues: CASSLYGTGSLYEQYF.

V and J are TRBV7-3 and TRBJ2-2; weak D call: TRBD1 (5 bases). Looked up from germline, CDR1 is SGHTA and CDR2 is FQGTGA. The CDR3 is 15 amino acids. V was shortened by 5 bases and J by 4 bases, with 14 bases between the two germline ends. The CDR3 sequence: CASSRQPLGTGELFF. The CDR3 coding sequence is TGTGCCAGCAGCCGACAGCCCCTCGGCACCGGGGAGCTGTTTTTT.

The chain carries TRBV28 and TRBJ1-3; D is undetermined. The CDR3 length is 14 residues. The germline V and J ends were trimmed by 5 bases and 1 base, with 9 bases remaining between them. Germline V gene sequence: CDR1 MDHEN, CDR2 SYDVKM. For the CDR3, the DNA is TGTGCCAGCAGTGGGCCGGGGTCTGGAAACACCATATATTTT. Residues: CASSGPGSGNTIYF.

The chain couples TRBV30 to TRBJ1-1; D is uncertain. There are 11 residues in the CDR3. V was cut by 0 bases and J by 8 bases, with 7 bases left in between. Germline lookup yields CDR1 GTSNPN and CDR2 SVGIG (reference sequence). The CDR3 protein is CAWSVRVEAFF. DNA of the CDR3: TGTGCCTGGAGTGTTCGGGTGGAAGCTTTCTTT.

V and J are TRBV5-6 and TRBJ2-3; 7 positions agree with TRBD2. Germline CDR1 reads SGHDT; CDR2 reads YYEEEE. V lost 1 base to trimming and J lost 2 bases; unmatched junction nucleotides: 13. This CDR3 has 18 residues. This CDR3 reads CASSLLPKFGRDTDTQYF. The CDR3 nucleotides are TGTGCCAGCAGCTTGCTCCCCAAATTTGGGAGGGACACAGATACGCAGTATTTT.

This rearrangement joins TRBV28 to TRBJ2-7, with 8 bases aligning to TRBD1. Unmatched junction bases numbered 5, after V lost 3 bases and J lost 7 bases. The germline CDR1 and CDR2 sequences are MDHEN and SYDVKM. The CDR3 length is 13 residues. The CDR3 region is CASSFQGAREQYF. The CDR3 DNA reads TGTGCCAGCAGTTTCCAGGGGGCGCGGGAGCAGTACTTC. Full variable domain (remainder filled in from reference TRBV28 and TRBJ2-7): DVKVTQSSRYLVKRTGEKVFLECVQDMDHENMFWYRQDPGLGLRLIYFSYDVKMKEKGDIPEGYSVSREKKERFSLILESASTNQTSMYLCASSFQGAREQYFGPGTRLTVT.

This clone is a singleton in its sample. The V call is TRBV9, the J call TRBJ1-4; 9 bases are a match to TRBD1. Germline-derived CDR1 and CDR2 are SGDLS and YYNGEE. The CDR3 totals 17 residues. Trimming cost V 4 bases and J 8 bases; bases outside gene matches: 15. CDR3 amino acids: CASSPVPGQGTEEKLFF. CDR3 nucleotides: TGTGCCAGCAGCCCAGTCCCGGGACAGGGTACAGAAGAAAAACTGTTTTTT. The whole variable domain, remainder taken from reference TRBV9 and TRBJ1-4, is DSGVTQTPKHLITATGQRVTLRCSPRSGDLSVYWYQQSLDQGLQFLIQYYNGEERAKGNILERFSAQQFPDLHSELNLSSLELGDSALYFCASSPVPGQGTEEKLFFGSGTQLSVL.

V gene TRBV20-1 combines with J gene TRBJ1-1; the D is unclear. The CDR3 spans 11 residues. Germline V gene lookup returns CDR1 DFQATT and CDR2 SNEGSKA (reference sequence). Trimming cost V 5 bases and J 8 bases, with 12 bases left between them. CDR3 sequence: CSASRDAEAFF. The CDR3 DNA follows: TGCAGTGCTTCCCGGGATGCAGAAGCTTTCTTT.

This chain links TRBV4-2 with TRBJ1-2, with a tentative D call TRBD1 (5 bases). The CDR3 extends over 16 amino acids. Between the trimmed V and J ends, which lost 5 bases and 8 bases, there was a span of 24 bases. CDR1 is LGHNA, CDR2 YNFKEQ, per germline. The chain's CDR3 is CASSALSTSTAGGYTF. Written as DNA, the CDR3 is TGTGCCAGCAGCGCGTTGTCGACATCGACAGCGGGGGGCTACACCTTC.

The CDR3 sequence: CASSSFPAYEQFF. DNA for the CDR3: TGTGCCAGCAGTTCTTTCCCCGCGTATGAGCAGTTCTTC. V gene TRBV27 combines with J gene TRBJ2-1; no clear D. Trimming removed 4 bases at V and 8 bases at J, with 12 bases between. The germline gives CDR1 MNHEY, CDR2 SMNVEV (reference sequence). The CDR3 totals 13 residues.

The chain couples TRBV19 to TRBJ1-1; no clear D gene. Per the germline V gene, CDR1 is LNHDA and CDR2 is SQIVND (reference sequence). The CDR3 totals 14 residues. The V gene lost 7 bases and the J gene lost 5 bases, with 17 bases spanning the gap. The CDR3 DNA reads as TGTGCCAGTAAGAAAAGCGGTCTCTGGACTGAAGCTTTCTTT. Protein: CASKKSGLWTEAFF.

In the case of this clone: A much larger clone differs by one base, so this may be a read error. The chain joins TRBV14 to TRBJ2-5; D is possibly TRBD2 (6 bases). The germline V gene encodes CDR1 SGHDN and CDR2 FVKESK. Trimming stripped 4 bases from V and 1 base from J, with 7 bases between. This CDR3 spans 13 amino acids. The CDR3 coding sequence is TGTGCCAGCAGCCGGGACTCCCAAGAGACCCAGTACTTC. Translating gives CASSRDSQETQYF.